This TCR beta chain comes out of a study of high-grade serous ovarian cancer treatment subgroups. The tumor samples were collected prior to definitive surgery or chemotherapy. The CDR3 contains 12 residues. Trimming removed 5 bases at V and 3 bases at J, with 5 bases between. Per the germline V gene, CDR1 is SNHLY and CDR2 is FYNNEI. This clone was counted a few times. This same CDR3 is encoded by further DNA sequences in the sample. Assay used: immunoSEQ multiplex PCR; TCRdb lists only in-frame clones, some missing. Of around 710 clones detected, about 80% appear once; the ten largest clones hold around 16%.

The receptor was isolated from a human donor with high-grade serous ovarian cancer. Sequencing was performed on tumor tissue. The chain uses TRBV2 and TRBJ2-4, with unresolved D. The CDR3 is CASSNSKNIQYF. DNA of the CDR3: TGTGCCAGCAGTAATAGCAAAAACATTCAGTACTTC.